Presented here are 27 T cell receptor beta chains from one specimen sequenced in a study of shared clonotypes between healthy human individuals. TCRdb's table, derived via immunoSEQ multiplex PCR, lists solely in-frame clones and lacks some. This sample carries some 600,000 clones, approximately 96% of them seen once, and the ten largest clones take 0.11%. CD45RO-negative cells were positively selected for CCR7, leaving out terminally differentiated effector memory CD45RA+ cells. The specimen was naive CD8+ T cells sorted from blood. These receptors all come from a woman aged 30 to 39 in good health.

The V call is TRBV11-2, the J call TRBJ2-5; D possibly uses TRBD1 or TRBD2 (5 bases each). Germline V gene data show CDR1 as SGHAT and CDR2 as FQNNGV. V was trimmed by 5 bases and J by 2 bases, leaving 15 bases between them. This CDR3 has 15 residues. The CDR3 loop is CASSLSGGLQETQYF. CDR3 DNA sequence: TGTGCCAGCAGCCTGAGTGGGGGTTTACAAGAGACCCAGTACTTC.

This sequence joins TRBV11-2 and TRBJ2-1; TRBD1 agrees at 7 bases. Trimming took 5 bases from V and 7 from J; bases not matched to a gene: 2. This CDR3 has 12 residues. Germline CDR1 and CDR2: SGHAT and FQNNGV. In DNA form, the CDR3 reads TGTGCCAGCAGCATGGGACAGAATGAGCAGTTCTTC. It encodes CASSMGQNEQFF.

This CDR3 reads CASSPIPGGGQPQHF. In DNA, the CDR3 is TGTGCCAGCAGTCCCATACCAGGAGGTGGGCAGCCCCAGCATTTT. This sequence joins TRBV28 and TRBJ1-5; D is uncertain. From germline, CDR1 is MDHEN and CDR2 SYDVKM. This CDR3 region has 15 residues. Trimming removed 5 bases from V and 7 bases from J, with 18 bases in between.

Only a few counts were recorded for this clone. Different DNA sequences within this sample yield the same CDR3. The genes are TRBV11-2 and TRBJ2-1; D is ambiguous. Trimming took off 3 bases at V and 10 bases at J, with 7 bases between the two ends. The CDR3 spans 11 residues. Germline values: CDR1 SGHAT, CDR2 FQNNGV. The CDR3 protein is CASSLAGEQFF. The CDR3 coding sequence is TGTGCCAGCAGCTTGGCCGGGGAGCAGTTCTTC.

The J gene is TRBJ2-5, the V gene TRBV28; D remains ambiguous. The germline V gene encodes CDR1 MDHEN and CDR2 SYDVKM. Trimming cost V 7 bases and J 5 bases, with 17 bases left between them. There are 14 residues in the CDR3. As DNA, the CDR3 is TGTGCCAGCACTCGGGCCCCAGCCGTGGAGACCCAGTACTTC. Translated: CASTRAPAVETQYF.

The CDR3 sequence is CASSLGGKNEQFF. The CDR3, as DNA: TGTGCCAGCAGCTTAGGAGGTAAAAATGAGCAGTTCTTC. The gene calls are TRBV7-9 and TRBJ2-1; D not resolved. Germline loops: CDR1 SEHNR, CDR2 FQNEAQ (reference sequence). The length of the CDR3 is 13 residues. V dropped 1 base and J dropped 7 bases, with 8 bases sitting between them.

Comment on this clone: The sample carries other DNA sequences with the same CDR3. The chain is built from TRBV27 and TRBJ1-5; possibly TRBD1 for D (5 bases). Trimming cost V 4 bases and J 0 bases, with 10 bases left between them. The CDR3 length is 15 residues. The germline V gene encodes CDR1 MNHEY and CDR2 SMNVEV (reference sequence). The CDR3 coding sequence is TGTGCCAGCAGTTCGCAGGGTTATAGCAATCAGCCCCAGCATTTT. Encoded protein: CASSSQGYSNQPQHF.

The chain couples TRBV28 to TRBJ2-5, with 7 nucleotides matching TRBD1. The J call is uncertain, as TRBJ2-7 better fits the DNA end. The CDR3 has 14 residues. Per the germline V gene, CDR1 is MDHEN and CDR2 is SYDVKM. CDR3 in DNA: TGTGCCAGCAGTTCTACAGGGGCGCACTACGAGCAGTACTTC. Translating gives CASSSTGAHYEQYF.

The chain has TRBV28 and TRBJ2-1, with 8 positions matching TRBD2. This CDR3 has 16 residues. V lost 1 base, J lost 0 bases, and 2 bases stayed unmatched. In germline, CDR1 is MDHEN, CDR2 SYDVKM. The chain's CDR3 is CASSLYGTSSYNEQFF. The CDR3 DNA sequence: TGTGCCAGCAGTTTATACGGGACTAGCTCCTACAATGAGCAGTTCTTC.

The chain couples TRBV7-8 to TRBJ2-7; no reliable D call. Trimming took 5 bases from V and 7 from J, leaving 12 bases between them. The CDR3 runs to 12 residues. Germline V gene data show CDR1 as SGHVS and CDR2 as FQNEAQ. CDR3 amino acids: CASSPPLWEQYF. The CDR3 nucleotides read TGTGCCAGCAGCCCCCCCCTCTGGGAGCAGTACTTC.

This chain uses TRBV4-1 with TRBJ2-7; TRBD2 matches at 11 bases. The CDR3 has 18 amino acids. The trim removed 3 bases at V and 5 bases at J, leaving 15 bases unmatched. Germline CDR1 is MGHRA and CDR2 is YSYEKL. CDR3 coding DNA: TGCGCCAGCAGCCACGAGGCCGCGGGGACTAGCGGTAGGAACGAGCAGTACTTC. This encodes CASSHEAAGTSGRNEQYF.

This sequence joins TRBV28 and TRBJ2-1; no definite D call. Germline lookup yields CDR1 MDHEN and CDR2 SYDVKM. Trimming pared 3 bases from V and 7 bases from J, leaving 7 bases between. This CDR3 contains 12 residues. This CDR3 reads CASSFDGNEQFF. The CDR3 coding sequence is TGTGCCAGCAGTTTCGACGGGAATGAGCAGTTCTTC.

V and J are TRBV28 and TRBJ1-1; D unclear. V was clipped by 1 base and J by 3 bases, with 12 bases between them. CDR3 length: 15 amino acids. Germline CDR1 is MDHEN and CDR2 is SYDVKM. CDR3 residues: CASSLYPGEHTEAFF. In DNA, the CDR3 is TGTGCCAGCAGTTTATATCCTGGCGAACACACTGAAGCTTTCTTT.

This clone was seen a handful of times. The same CDR3 can be traced to other DNA sequences in this sample. The rearrangement links TRBV5-4 to TRBJ2-1; unclear D gene. The CDR3 is 11 residues long. Between the trimmed V and J ends, which lost 1 base and 6 bases, there was a span of 2 bases. Germline V lookup: CDR1 SGHNT, CDR2 YYREEE (reference sequence). The CDR3 DNA reads as TGTGCCAGCAGCTTGATCAATGAGCAGTTCTTC. Its protein product is CASSLINEQFF.

The rearrangement joins TRBV6-5 to TRBJ2-6; no reliable D call. Germline lookup yields CDR1 MNHEY and CDR2 SVGAGI. There are 14 residues in the CDR3. Trimming removed 10 bases at V and 1 base at J, with 11 bases between. The CDR3 nucleotides read TGTGCCACCTCGGCATCTTCTGGGGCCAACGTCCTGACTTTC. It translates to CATSASSGANVLTF.

CDR3 amino acids: CATENTARGTDTQYF. Written as DNA, the CDR3 is TGTGCCACCGAAAACACGGCGCGAGGCACAGATACGCAGTATTTT. The chain carries TRBV28 and TRBJ2-3; D not resolved. The CDR3 totals 15 residues. The V and J ends lost 10 bases and 1 base respectively, with 18 bases between them. Germline V gene lookup returns CDR1 MDHEN and CDR2 SYDVKM.

This clone was detected once. The chain couples TRBV2 to TRBJ1-1; D remains unclear. CDR3 length: 15 amino acids. The germline gives CDR1 SNHLY, CDR2 FYNNEI. V was pared by 4 bases and J by 0 bases, with 12 bases between. As DNA, the CDR3 is TGTGCCAGCAGTGTCGGAGAGGGATTGAACACTGAAGCTTTCTTT. The encoded protein is CASSVGEGLNTEAFF.

This chain links TRBV28 with TRBJ2-5, with unresolved D. The CDR3 has 13 amino acids. The germline CDR1 and CDR2 sequences are MDHEN and SYDVKM. V was trimmed by 2 bases and J by 5 bases, leaving 9 bases between them. DNA for the CDR3: TGTGCCAGCAGTTTAGTTCTGTCGGAGACCCAGTACTTC. It is translated as CASSLVLSETQYF.

The chain carries TRBV7-9 and TRBJ2-1; D remains ambiguous. Germline assignment: CDR1 SEHNR and CDR2 FQNEAQ (reference sequence). CDR3 length: 13 amino acids. V lost 5 bases, J lost 8 bases, and 13 bases lay in between. The CDR3 here is CASSLDAGDEQFF. The CDR3 nucleotides read TGTGCCAGCAGCCTCGACGCTGGGGATGAGCAGTTCTTC.

This clone was seen more than once but under ten times. The chain recombines TRBV29-1 with TRBJ2-1; TRBD1 aligns across 7 bases. The CDR3 runs 13 residues. Germline V gives CDR1 SQVTM, CDR2 ANQGSEA. After removal of 4 bases from V and 0 bases from J, the junction contained 0 bases not matched to a gene. The CDR3 is CSVGDSSYNEQFF. CDR3 coding DNA: TGCAGCGTTGGGGACAGCTCCTACAATGAGCAGTTCTTC.

CDR3 residues: CASSQDRGPNTGELFF. CDR3 nucleotide sequence: TGTGCCAGCAGCCAAGACAGGGGACCGAACACCGGGGAGCTGTTTTTT. The V and J genes are TRBV6-6 and TRBJ2-2, with 8 bases aligning to TRBD1. Germline CDR1 MNHNY, CDR2 SVGAGI (reference sequence). Trimming took 6 bases from V and 0 from J; bases not matched to a gene: 6. The CDR3 length is 16 residues.

CDR3 sequence: CASSDPGPPYEQYF. The DNA of the CDR3 is TGCGCCAGCAGTGACCCGGGTCCCCCCTACGAGCAGTACTTC. The chain employs TRBV10-1 and TRBJ2-7, with unresolved D. V lost 3 bases and J 2 bases, leaving 11 bases between the germline ends. Germline loops: CDR1 WNHNN, CDR2 SYGVQD (reference sequence). The CDR3 contains 14 residues.

This sequence joins TRBV28 and TRBJ2-3; D not certain. With 3 bases removed from V and 2 bases from J, the gap between germline ends came to 3 bases. This CDR3 region has 12 residues. In germline, CDR1 is MDHEN, CDR2 SYDVKM. The CDR3 nucleotides are TGTGCCAGCAGTTTGATCACAGATACGCAGTATTTT. Protein: CASSLITDTQYF.

The chain combines TRBV7-8 with TRBJ1-1, with D unclear. The V and J ends lost 2 bases and 6 bases respectively, with 7 bases between them. The CDR3 runs 12 residues. The germline V gene encodes CDR1 SGHVS and CDR2 FQNEAQ. CDR3 in DNA: TGTGCCAGCAGCTTAATAAAAGCTGAAGCTTTCTTT. This encodes CASSLIKAEAFF.

V and J are TRBV5-4 and TRBJ1-1; no clear D gene. V lost 10 bases, J lost 0 bases, and 13 bases lay in between. CDR3 length: 13 amino acids. Germline CDR1 SGHNT, CDR2 YYREEE (reference sequence). Written as DNA, the CDR3 is TGTGCCTCGATGGGAGGGTTGAACACTGAAGCTTTCTTT. It specifies CASMGGLNTEAFF.

The rearrangement joins TRBV10-3 to TRBJ1-1, with TRBD1 as a possible D gene (5 bases). Trimming left V 3 bases short and J 1 base short, with 9 bases between. The CDR3 sequence is 14 residues long. Germline CDR1 ENHRY, CDR2 SYGVKD. This CDR3 reads CAISDIRENTEAFF. DNA of the CDR3: TGTGCCATCAGTGATATCAGGGAGAACACTGAAGCTTTCTTT.

CDR3 amino acids: CASSLRAAGQNYEQYF. The DNA for the CDR3 is TGTGCCAGCAGTCTTAGAGCAGCGGGACAGAACTACGAGCAGTACTTC. V gene TRBV28 combines with J gene TRBJ2-7; TRBD1 or TRBD2 may be the D gene (7 bases each). Germline assignment: CDR1 MDHEN and CDR2 SYDVKM. The CDR3 extends over 16 amino acids. The ends were cut back, 5 bases at V and 3 bases at J, with 20 bases in the middle.